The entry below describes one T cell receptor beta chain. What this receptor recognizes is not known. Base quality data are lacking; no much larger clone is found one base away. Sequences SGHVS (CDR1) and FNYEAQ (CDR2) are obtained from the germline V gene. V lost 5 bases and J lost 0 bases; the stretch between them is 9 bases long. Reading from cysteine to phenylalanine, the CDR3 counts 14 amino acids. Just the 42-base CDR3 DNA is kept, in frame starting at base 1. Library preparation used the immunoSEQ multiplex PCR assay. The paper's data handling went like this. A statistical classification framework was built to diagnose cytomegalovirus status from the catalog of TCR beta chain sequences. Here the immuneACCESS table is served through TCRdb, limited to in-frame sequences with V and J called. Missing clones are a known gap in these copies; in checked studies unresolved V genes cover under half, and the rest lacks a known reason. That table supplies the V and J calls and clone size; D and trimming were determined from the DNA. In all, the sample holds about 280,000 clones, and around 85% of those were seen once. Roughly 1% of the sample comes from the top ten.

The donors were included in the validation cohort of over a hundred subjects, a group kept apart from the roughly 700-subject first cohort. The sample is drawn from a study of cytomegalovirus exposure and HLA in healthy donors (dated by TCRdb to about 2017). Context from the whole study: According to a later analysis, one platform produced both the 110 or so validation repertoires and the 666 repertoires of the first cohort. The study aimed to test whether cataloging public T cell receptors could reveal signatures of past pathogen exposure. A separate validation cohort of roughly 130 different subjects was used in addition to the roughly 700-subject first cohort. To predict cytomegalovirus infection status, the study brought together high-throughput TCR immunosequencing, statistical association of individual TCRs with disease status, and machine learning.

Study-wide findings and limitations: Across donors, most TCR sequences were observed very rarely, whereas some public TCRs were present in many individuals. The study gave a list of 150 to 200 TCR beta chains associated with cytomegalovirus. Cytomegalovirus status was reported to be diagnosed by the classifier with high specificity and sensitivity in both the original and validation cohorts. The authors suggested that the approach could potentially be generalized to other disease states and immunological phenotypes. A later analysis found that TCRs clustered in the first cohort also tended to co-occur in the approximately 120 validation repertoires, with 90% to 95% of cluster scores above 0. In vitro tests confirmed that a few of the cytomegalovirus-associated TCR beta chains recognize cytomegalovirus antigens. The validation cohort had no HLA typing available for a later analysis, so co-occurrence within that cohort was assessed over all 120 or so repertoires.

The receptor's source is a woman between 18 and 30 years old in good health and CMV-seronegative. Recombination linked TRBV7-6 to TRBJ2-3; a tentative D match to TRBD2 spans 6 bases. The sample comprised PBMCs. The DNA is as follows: TGTGCCAGCAGCCTCAGCGGGAGCACAGATACGCAGTATTTT. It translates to CASSLSGSTDTQYF.